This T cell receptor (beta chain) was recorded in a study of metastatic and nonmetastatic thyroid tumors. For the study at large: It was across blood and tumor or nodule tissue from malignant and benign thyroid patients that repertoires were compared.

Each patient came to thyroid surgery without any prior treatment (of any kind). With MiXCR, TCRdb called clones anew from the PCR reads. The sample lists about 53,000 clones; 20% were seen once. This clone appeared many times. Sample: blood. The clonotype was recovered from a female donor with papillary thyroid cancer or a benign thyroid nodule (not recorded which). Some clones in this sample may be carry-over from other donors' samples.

The CDR3 DNA reads TGTGCCAGCAGTTTGGTGAACACTGAAGCTTTCTTT. The encoded protein is CASSLVNTEAFF. The chain carries TRBV12-3 or TRBV12-4 and TRBJ1-1; D unresolved. There are 12 residues in the CDR3. Trimming pared 3 bases from V and 0 bases from J, leaving 2 bases between.